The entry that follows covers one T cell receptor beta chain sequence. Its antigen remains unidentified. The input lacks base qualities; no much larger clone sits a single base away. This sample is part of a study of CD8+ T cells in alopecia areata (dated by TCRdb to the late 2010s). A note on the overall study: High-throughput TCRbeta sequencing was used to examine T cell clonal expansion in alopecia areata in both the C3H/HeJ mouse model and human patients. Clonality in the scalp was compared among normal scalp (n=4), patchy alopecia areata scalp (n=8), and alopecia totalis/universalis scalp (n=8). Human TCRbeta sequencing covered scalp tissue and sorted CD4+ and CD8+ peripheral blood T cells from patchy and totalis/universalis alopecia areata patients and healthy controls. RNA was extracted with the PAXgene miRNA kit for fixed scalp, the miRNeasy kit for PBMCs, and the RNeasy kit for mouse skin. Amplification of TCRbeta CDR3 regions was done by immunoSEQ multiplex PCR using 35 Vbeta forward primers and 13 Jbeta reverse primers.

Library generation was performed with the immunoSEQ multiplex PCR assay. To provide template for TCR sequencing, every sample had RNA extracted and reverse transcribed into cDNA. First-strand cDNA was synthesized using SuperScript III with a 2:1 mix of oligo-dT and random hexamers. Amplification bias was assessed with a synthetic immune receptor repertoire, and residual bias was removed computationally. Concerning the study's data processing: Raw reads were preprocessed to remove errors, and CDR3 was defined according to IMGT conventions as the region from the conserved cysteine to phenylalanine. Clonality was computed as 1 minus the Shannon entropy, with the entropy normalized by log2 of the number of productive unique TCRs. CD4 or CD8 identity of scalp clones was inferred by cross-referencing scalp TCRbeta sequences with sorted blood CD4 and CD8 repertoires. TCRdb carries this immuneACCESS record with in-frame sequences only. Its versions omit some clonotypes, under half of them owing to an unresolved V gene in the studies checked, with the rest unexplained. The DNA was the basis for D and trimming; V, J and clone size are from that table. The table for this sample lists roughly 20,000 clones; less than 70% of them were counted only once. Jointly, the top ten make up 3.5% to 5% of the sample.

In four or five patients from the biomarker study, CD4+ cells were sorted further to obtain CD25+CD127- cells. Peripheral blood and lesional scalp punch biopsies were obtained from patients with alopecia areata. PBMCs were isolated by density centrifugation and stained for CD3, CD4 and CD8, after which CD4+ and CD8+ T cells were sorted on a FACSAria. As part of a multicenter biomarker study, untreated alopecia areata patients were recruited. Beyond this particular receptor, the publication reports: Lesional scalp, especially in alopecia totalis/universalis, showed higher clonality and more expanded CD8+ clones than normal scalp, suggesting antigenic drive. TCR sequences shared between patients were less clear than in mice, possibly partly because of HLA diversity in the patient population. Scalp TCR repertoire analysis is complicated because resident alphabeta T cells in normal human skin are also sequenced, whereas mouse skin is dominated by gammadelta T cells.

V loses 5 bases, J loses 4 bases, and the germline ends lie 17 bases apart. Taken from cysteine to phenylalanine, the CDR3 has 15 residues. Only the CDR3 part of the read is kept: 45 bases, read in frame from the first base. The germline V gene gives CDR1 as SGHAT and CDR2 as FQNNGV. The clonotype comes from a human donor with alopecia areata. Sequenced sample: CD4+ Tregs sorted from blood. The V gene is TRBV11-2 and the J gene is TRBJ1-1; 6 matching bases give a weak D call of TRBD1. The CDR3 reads CASSLLQGVSTEAFF. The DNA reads TGTGCCAGCAGCCTTTTACAGGGAGTGAGCACTGAAGCTTTCTTT.